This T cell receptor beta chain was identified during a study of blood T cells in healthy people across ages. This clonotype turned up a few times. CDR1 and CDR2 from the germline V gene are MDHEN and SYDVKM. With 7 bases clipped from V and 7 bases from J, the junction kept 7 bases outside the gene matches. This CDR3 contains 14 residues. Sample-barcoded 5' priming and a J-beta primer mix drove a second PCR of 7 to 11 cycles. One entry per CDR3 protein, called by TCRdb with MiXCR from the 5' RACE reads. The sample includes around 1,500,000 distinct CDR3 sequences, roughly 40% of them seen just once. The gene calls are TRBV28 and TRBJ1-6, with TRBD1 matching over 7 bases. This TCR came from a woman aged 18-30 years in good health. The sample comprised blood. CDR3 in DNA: TGTGCCAGCAAACAGGGGACGGGGAATTCACCCCTCCACTTT. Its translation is CASKQGTGNSPLHF.